These 25 T cell receptor beta chains came from one sample sequenced in a study of cytotoxic CD8 clonotypes in ibrutinib-treated CLL. This table comes from immunoSEQ multiplex PCR, and its TCRdb copy is limited to in-frame clones, with some not included. The sample has 130,000 to 150,000 clones; around 80% are singletons. This sample comprised PBMCs, obtained after 12 months of ibrutinib treatment. The receptor set was obtained from a human donor with chronic lymphocytic leukemia.

The chain is built from TRBV6-5 and TRBJ2-7; tentative D call: TRBD1 (5 bases). V lost 2 bases to trimming and J lost 3 bases, with 8 bases between them. This CDR3 is 13 amino acids long. Germline CDR1 reads MNHEY; CDR2 reads SVGAGI. The CDR3 protein is CASSYGAIYEQYF. DNA of the CDR3: TGTGCCAGCAGTTACGGGGCCATCTACGAGCAGTACTTC.

The V and J genes are TRBV19 and TRBJ2-7; 12 bases match TRBD2. The CDR3 sequence is 15 residues long. V was pared by 1 base and J by 3 bases, with 1 base of the junction left unmatched. CDR1 LNHDA and CDR2 SQIVND come from the germline V gene (reference sequence). The CDR3 bases are TGTGCCAGTAGTATAGGGACTAGCGGGAACTACGAGCAGTACTTC. Translation gives CASSIGTSGNYEQYF.

This clone was seen a single time. CDR3 protein: CASSLYLGTGGNQPQHF. The DNA for the CDR3 is TGTGCCAGCAGCTTATATCTTGGGACAGGGGGCAATCAGCCCCAGCATTTT. The chain is built from TRBV11-2 and TRBJ1-5; 10 nucleotides agree with TRBD1. Trimming at V came to 2 bases and at J to 2 bases, leaving 6 bases not matched to a gene. Per the germline V gene, CDR1 is SGHAT and CDR2 is FQNNGV. The CDR3 length is 17 residues.

The table lists this clone with a few counts. The chain carries TRBV19 and TRBJ1-2; no firm D call. The CDR3 runs to 12 residues. The germline V gene has CDR1 LNHDA and CDR2 SQIVND (reference sequence). V lost 3 bases and J lost 7, with 9 bases in between. Here the CDR3 reads CASSIGNGGYTF. Written as DNA, the CDR3 is TGTGCCAGTAGTATTGGGAATGGTGGCTACACCTTC.

The chain has TRBV27 and TRBJ1-5, with a possible D match to TRBD1 (5 bases). Germline V CDR1 and CDR2: MNHEY, SMNVEV (reference sequence). V was clipped by 5 bases and J by 4 bases, with 9 bases between them. The CDR3 covers 13 residues. CDR3 amino acids: CASSAAGNQPQHF. The CDR3, as DNA: TGTGCCAGCAGTGCGGCAGGGAATCAGCCCCAGCATTTT.

The rearrangement joins TRBV6-1 to TRBJ2-1; no clear D gene. This CDR3 has 14 amino acids. Germline V gene data show CDR1 as MNHNS and CDR2 as SASEGT. With 2 bases removed from V and 3 bases from J, the gap between germline ends came to 8 bases. CDR3 protein: CASSEQADYNEQFF. CDR3 DNA sequence: TGTGCCAGCAGTGAACAGGCAGACTACAATGAGCAGTTCTTC.

J is TRBJ2-3 and V is TRBV27; D might be TRBD1 (5 bases). V was trimmed by 6 bases and J by 2 bases, leaving 12 bases between them. Germline CDR1 MNHEY, CDR2 SMNVEV (reference sequence). This CDR3 region has 14 residues. The CDR3: CASRWAGFTDTQYF. CDR3 bases: TGTGCCAGCAGATGGGCAGGGTTCACAGATACGCAGTATTTT.

This clone appeared a single time. CDR3 coding DNA: TGTGCCAGCAGCCCGCTGGGACAGGGGGCCCAGGTGAACACCGGGGAGCTGTTTTTT. This gives the protein CASSPLGQGAQVNTGELFF. The chain links TRBV7-6 to TRBJ2-2; 12 bases match TRBD1. CDR3 length equals 19 residues. V was pared by 5 bases and J by 1 base, with 11 bases of the junction left unmatched. In germline, CDR1 is SGHVS, CDR2 FNYEAQ. The whole variable domain, remainder taken from reference TRBV7-6 and TRBJ2-2, is GAGVSQSPRYKVTKRGQDVALRCDPISGHVSLYWYRQALGQGPEFLTYFNYEAQQDKSGLPNDRFSAERPEGSISTLTIQRTEQRDSAMYRCASSPLGQGAQVNTGELFFGEGSRLTVL.

With respect to this clone: The junction shows a germline mismatch at one end, possibly a read error. This rearrangement joins TRBV6-1 to TRBJ1-1, with D possibly matching TRBD1 (6 bases). This CDR3 contains 12 residues. The germline gives CDR1 MNHNS, CDR2 SASEGT. CDR3 sequence (DNA): TGTGCCAGCAGTTATCTCGGGACATCGGCGATCTTT. Translating it yields CASSYLGTSAIF.

The chain couples TRBV27 to TRBJ2-7, with TRBD2 matching over 8 bases. CDR3 length: 15 residues. V trimming: 4 bases; J trimming: 3 bases; junction bases outside the gene matches: 8. Germline V gene data show CDR1 as MNHEY and CDR2 as SMNVEV (reference sequence). In DNA form, the CDR3 reads TGTGCCAGCAGTTCGCTTAGCGGGATGGTCTACGAGCAGTACTTC. Translated: CASSSLSGMVYEQYF.

The chain recombines TRBV7-3 with TRBJ2-1; a weak D match, TRBD1 (6 bases). Trimming stripped 3 bases from V and 1 base from J, with 16 bases between. This CDR3 is 17 amino acids long. Germline CDR1 and CDR2: SGHTA and FQGTGA. The CDR3 region is CASSFTGQLLSYNEQFF. DNA of the CDR3: TGTGCCAGCAGCTTCACGGGACAACTATTATCCTACAATGAGCAGTTCTTC.

The genes are TRBV2 and TRBJ1-2; D unresolved. Deletions cut 4 bases from V and 2 bases from J, with 8 bases between. CDR1 SNHLY and CDR2 FYNNEI come from the germline V gene. CDR3 length: 13 amino acids. This chain's CDR3 is CASSGAGNYGYTF. As DNA, the CDR3 is TGTGCCAGCAGTGGGGCCGGGAACTATGGCTACACCTTC.

The chain uses TRBV7-2 and TRBJ1-1; tentative D call: TRBD1 (6 bases). Trimming took 5 bases from V and 1 from J, leaving 11 bases between them. Germline CDR1 and CDR2: SGHTA and FQGNSA. This CDR3 contains 14 residues. This CDR3 reads CASSPGAANTEAFF. CDR3 DNA: TGTGCCAGCAGCCCAGGGGCGGCGAACACTGAAGCTTTCTTT.

The genes are TRBV6-1 and TRBJ2-7, with 9 positions matching TRBD2. V gave up 2 bases and J gave up 4 bases; unmatched junction bases: 18. The germline gives CDR1 MNHNS, CDR2 SASEGT. The CDR3 sequence is 19 residues long. In DNA form, the CDR3 reads TGTGCCAGCAGTGAATTGCCGGCGTATAGCGGGAGTCTAATGTACGAGCAGTACTTC. It encodes CASSELPAYSGSLMYEQYF.

This CDR3 reads CASSFASYTDTQYF. Written as DNA, the CDR3 is TGTGCCAGCAGCTTCGCTAGTTACACAGATACGCAGTATTTT. This rearrangement joins TRBV5-4 to TRBJ2-3, with D hard to call. The CDR3 consists of 14 residues. The V gene's germline CDR1 is SGHNT and CDR2 YYREEE (reference sequence). V gave up 2 bases and J gave up 2 bases, with 9 bases separating them.

This clone was seen only a few times. The J gene is TRBJ2-3, the V gene TRBV7-9; TRBD2 aligns across 9 bases. The CDR3 totals 16 residues. The V gene end was trimmed by 5 bases and the J gene end by 6 bases; junction bases not matched to a gene: 12. Germline V CDR1 and CDR2: SEHNR, FQNEAQ (reference sequence). The CDR3 is CASSPSGVAGADTQYF. The CDR3, as DNA: TGTGCCAGCAGCCCGTCCGGGGTAGCGGGAGCTGATACGCAGTATTTT.

The chain carries TRBV6-1 and TRBJ2-1; D is tentatively TRBD1 or TRBD2 (5 bases each). This CDR3 has 13 residues. The V end was cut by 4 bases, the J end by 14 bases, with 18 bases between. Per germline, CDR1 MNHNS and CDR2 SASEGT. CDR3 sequence reads: CASSGDVLNREFF. CDR3 nucleotides: TGTGCCAGCAGTGGGGACGTTCTCAACCGGGAGTTCTTC.

The chain joins TRBV4-3 to TRBJ1-4; 7 bases fit TRBD1. The J segment lost 11 bases and the V segment lost 3 bases, leaving 9 bases of the junction unmatched. The CDR3 totals 14 residues. Germline V lookup: CDR1 LGHNA, CDR2 YSLEER. CDR3 coding DNA: TGCGCCAGCAGCCAGGGTCCGACAGGGCAGAAACTGTTTTTT. This sequence encodes CASSQGPTGQKLFF.

This clone was detected only a few times. The rearrangement joins TRBV10-2 to TRBJ2-7, with TRBD2 matching over 10 bases. With 6 bases clipped from V and 3 bases from J, the junction kept 11 bases outside the gene matches. Germline V CDR1 and CDR2: WSHSY, SAAADI. The CDR3 is 16 amino acids. The CDR3 protein is CASRATSGTFFYEQYF. The CDR3 DNA is TGCGCCAGCAGGGCTACTAGCGGGACCTTCTTCTACGAGCAGTACTTC.

V usage is TRBV6-4 and J usage is TRBJ1-5; TRBD1 aligns across 7 bases. The CDR3 length is 13 residues. CDR1 is MRHNA, CDR2 SNTAGT, per germline. J gave up 4 bases and V 6 bases, and 3 bases lay outside the gene matches. CDR3 in amino acids: CASSQDRNQPQHF. The DNA for the CDR3 is TGTGCCAGCAGCCAGGACAGGAATCAGCCCCAGCATTTT.

The chain joins TRBV6-1 to TRBJ2-3, with D unresolved. With 6 bases removed from V and 2 bases from J, the gap between germline ends came to 12 bases. The CDR3 has 14 residues. Germline V lookup: CDR1 MNHNS, CDR2 SASEGT. CDR3: CASSRALDTDTQYF. In nucleotides, the CDR3 is TGTGCCAGCAGCCGGGCCCTGGACACAGATACGCAGTATTTT.

This chain links TRBV6-6 with TRBJ2-7; 9 nucleotides line up with TRBD1. The CDR3 has 13 residues. CDR1 is MNHNY, CDR2 SVGAGI, per germline (reference sequence). Trimming cost V 6 bases and J 3 bases; bases outside gene matches: 3. The CDR3 nucleotides read TGTGCCAGCAGATTGGGACAGGGCTACGAGCAGTACTTC. As protein: CASRLGQGYEQYF.

J is TRBJ2-3 and V is TRBV18; TRBD2 matches at 9 bases. In germline, CDR1 is KGHSH, CDR2 LQKENI. V trimming: 4 bases; J trimming: 5 bases; junction bases outside the gene matches: 1. This CDR3 spans 13 amino acids. CDR3 protein: CASSLAGEDTQYF. In DNA, the CDR3 is TGTGCCAGCTCACTAGCGGGAGAAGATACGCAGTATTTT.

V gene TRBV2 combines with J gene TRBJ2-3; D is possibly TRBD2 (6 bases). V dropped 9 bases and J dropped 4 bases, with 11 bases sitting between them. From germline, CDR1 is SNHLY and CDR2 FYNNEI. This CDR3 is 12 amino acids long. The CDR3 loop reads CASGLHADTQYF. The CDR3 bases are TGTGCCAGTGGACTACATGCAGATACGCAGTATTTT.

This chain links TRBV4-1 with TRBJ2-5, with TRBD2 matching over 8 bases. The CDR3 has 13 residues. The V and J ends lost 6 bases and 9 bases, in that order; junction bases with no gene match: 9. Germline V gives CDR1 MGHRA, CDR2 YSYEKL. The CDR3 here is CASRLAGDGPQYF. The CDR3 DNA sequence: TGCGCCAGCAGGCTAGCGGGTGATGGGCCCCAGTACTTC.